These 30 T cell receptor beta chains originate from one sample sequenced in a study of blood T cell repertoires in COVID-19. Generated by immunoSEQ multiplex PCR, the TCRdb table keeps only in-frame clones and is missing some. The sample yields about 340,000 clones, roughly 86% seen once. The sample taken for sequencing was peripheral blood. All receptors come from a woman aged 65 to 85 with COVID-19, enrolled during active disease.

DNA of the CDR3: TGTGCCAGCAGCCTACTAGCGGCCCGTTCCTACGAGCAGTACTTC. Its protein product is CASSLLAARSYEQYF. The chain is built from TRBV7-2 and TRBJ2-7; 8 bases fit TRBD2. V was pared by 5 bases and J by 1 base, with 7 bases of the junction left unmatched. The germline V gene encodes CDR1 SGHTA and CDR2 FQGNSA. This CDR3 region has 15 residues.

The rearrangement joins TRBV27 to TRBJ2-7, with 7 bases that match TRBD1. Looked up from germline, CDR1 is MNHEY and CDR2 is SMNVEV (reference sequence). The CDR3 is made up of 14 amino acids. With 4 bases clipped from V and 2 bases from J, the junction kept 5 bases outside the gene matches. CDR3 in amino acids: CASSSNRGPYEQYF. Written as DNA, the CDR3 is TGTGCCAGCAGTTCGAACAGGGGTCCCTACGAGCAGTACTTC.

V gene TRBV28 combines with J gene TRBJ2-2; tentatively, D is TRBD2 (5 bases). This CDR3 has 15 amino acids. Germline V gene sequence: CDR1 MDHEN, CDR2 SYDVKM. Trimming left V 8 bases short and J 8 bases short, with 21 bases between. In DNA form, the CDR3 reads TGTGCCAGCGATTCCGGGGAGAAGGACGCGGGGGAGCTGTTTTTT. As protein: CASDSGEKDAGELFF.

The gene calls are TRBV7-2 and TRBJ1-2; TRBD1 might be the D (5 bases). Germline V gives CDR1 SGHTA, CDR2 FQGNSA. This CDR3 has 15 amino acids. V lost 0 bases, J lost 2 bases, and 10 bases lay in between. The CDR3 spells CASSLASGLNYGYTF. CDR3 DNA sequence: TGTGCCAGCAGCTTAGCGTCAGGGCTGAACTATGGCTACACCTTC.

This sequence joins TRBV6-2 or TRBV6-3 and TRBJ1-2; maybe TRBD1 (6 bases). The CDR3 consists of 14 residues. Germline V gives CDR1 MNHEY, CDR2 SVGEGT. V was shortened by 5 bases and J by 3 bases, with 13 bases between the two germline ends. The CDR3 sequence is CASSNGQTYYGYTF. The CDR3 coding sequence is TGTGCCAGCAGTAATGGACAGACCTACTATGGCTACACCTTC.

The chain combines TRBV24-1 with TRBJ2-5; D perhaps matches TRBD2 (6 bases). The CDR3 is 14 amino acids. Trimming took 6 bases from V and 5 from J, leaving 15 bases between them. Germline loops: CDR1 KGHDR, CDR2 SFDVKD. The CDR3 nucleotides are TGTGCCACCAGTCAAGGCGGGGTTGTGGAGACCCAGTACTTC. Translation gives CATSQGGVVETQYF.

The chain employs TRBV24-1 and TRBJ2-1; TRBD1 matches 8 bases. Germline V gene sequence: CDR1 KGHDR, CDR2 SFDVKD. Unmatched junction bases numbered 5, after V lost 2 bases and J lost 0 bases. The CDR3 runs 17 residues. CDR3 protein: CATSDSTGTGSYNEQFF. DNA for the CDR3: TGTGCCACCAGTGATTCCACCGGGACAGGCTCCTACAATGAGCAGTTCTTC.

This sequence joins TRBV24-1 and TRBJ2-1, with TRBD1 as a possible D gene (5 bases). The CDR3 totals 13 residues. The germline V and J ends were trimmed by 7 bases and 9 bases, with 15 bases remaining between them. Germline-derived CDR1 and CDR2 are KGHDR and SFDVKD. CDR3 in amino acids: CATRRQLEGEQFF. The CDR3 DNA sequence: TGTGCCACCAGGAGACAGCTGGAAGGTGAGCAGTTCTTC.

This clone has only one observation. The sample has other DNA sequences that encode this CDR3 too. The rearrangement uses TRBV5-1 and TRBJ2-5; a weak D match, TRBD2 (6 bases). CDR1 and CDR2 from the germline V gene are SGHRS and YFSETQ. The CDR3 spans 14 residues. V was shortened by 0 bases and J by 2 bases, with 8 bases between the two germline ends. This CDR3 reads CASSLAGGQETQYF. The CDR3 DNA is TGCGCCAGCAGCTTGGCTGGGGGGCAAGAGACCCAGTACTTC.

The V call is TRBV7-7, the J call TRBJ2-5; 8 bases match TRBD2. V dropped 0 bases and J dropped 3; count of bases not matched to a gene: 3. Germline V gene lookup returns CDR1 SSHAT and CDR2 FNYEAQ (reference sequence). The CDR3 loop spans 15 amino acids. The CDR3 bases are TGTGCCAGCAGCTTAGCGGCCGGGGGGGAAGAGACCCAGTACTTC. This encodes CASSLAAGGEETQYF.

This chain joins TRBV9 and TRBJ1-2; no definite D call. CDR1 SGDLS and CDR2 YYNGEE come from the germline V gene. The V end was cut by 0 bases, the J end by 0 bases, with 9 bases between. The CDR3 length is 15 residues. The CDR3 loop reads CASSVAVLPNYGYTF. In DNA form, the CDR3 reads TGTGCCAGCAGCGTAGCGGTCCTACCTAACTATGGCTACACCTTC.

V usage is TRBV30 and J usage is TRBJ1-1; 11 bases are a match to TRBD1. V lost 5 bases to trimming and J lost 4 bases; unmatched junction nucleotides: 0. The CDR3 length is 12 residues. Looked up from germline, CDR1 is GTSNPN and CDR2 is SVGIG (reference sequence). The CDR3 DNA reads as TGTGCCTGGGGGACAGGGGGCACTGAAGCTTTCTTT. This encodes CAWGTGGTEAFF.

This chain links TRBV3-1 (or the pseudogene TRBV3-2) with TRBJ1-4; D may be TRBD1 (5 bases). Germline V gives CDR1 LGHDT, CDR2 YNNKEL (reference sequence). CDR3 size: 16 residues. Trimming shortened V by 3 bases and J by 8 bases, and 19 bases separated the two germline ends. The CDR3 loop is CASSHHTGARGEKLFF. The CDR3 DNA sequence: TGTGCCAGCAGCCATCATACAGGCGCCCGGGGGGAAAAACTGTTTTTT.

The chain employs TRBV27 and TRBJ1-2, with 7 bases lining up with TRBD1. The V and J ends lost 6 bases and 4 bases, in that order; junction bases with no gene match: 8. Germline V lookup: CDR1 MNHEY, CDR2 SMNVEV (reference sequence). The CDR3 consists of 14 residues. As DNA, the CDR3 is TGTGCCAGCAGCACCGCCGACAGGGCCTATGGCTACACCTTC. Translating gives CASSTADRAYGYTF.

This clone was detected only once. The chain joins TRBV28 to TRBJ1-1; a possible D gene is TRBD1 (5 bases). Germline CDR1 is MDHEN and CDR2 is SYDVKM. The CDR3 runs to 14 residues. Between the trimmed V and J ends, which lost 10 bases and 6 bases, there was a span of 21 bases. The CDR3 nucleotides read TGTGCCACAACCCTACTGCGGGGGAGGGCTGAAGCTTTCTTT. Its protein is CATTLLRGRAEAFF.

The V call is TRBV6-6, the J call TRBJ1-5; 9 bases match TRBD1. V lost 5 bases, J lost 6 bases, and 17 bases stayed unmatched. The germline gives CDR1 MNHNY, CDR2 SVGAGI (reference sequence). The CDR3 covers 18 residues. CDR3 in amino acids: CASSPAPPGTGNRQPQHF. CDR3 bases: TGTGCCAGCAGTCCCGCCCCCCCTGGGACAGGGAATCGTCAGCCCCAGCATTTT.

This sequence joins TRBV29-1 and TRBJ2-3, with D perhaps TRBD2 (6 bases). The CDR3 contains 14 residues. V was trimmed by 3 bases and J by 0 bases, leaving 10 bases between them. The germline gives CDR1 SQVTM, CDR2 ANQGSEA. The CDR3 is CSVDAGTSTDTQYF. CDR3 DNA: TGCAGCGTTGATGCGGGGACTAGCACAGATACGCAGTATTTT.

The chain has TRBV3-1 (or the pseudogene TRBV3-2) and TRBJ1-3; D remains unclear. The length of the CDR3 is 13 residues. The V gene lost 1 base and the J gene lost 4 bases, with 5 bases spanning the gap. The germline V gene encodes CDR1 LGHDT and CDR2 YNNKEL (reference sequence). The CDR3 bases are TGTGCCAGCAGCCAAGTGGGCGGAAACACCATATATTTT. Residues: CASSQVGGNTIYF.

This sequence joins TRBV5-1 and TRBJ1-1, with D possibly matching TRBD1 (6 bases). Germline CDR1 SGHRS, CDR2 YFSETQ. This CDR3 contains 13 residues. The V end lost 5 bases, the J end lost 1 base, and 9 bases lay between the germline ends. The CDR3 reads CASRGGPNTEAFF. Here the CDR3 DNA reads TGCGCCAGCAGGGGGGGGCCGAACACTGAAGCTTTCTTT.

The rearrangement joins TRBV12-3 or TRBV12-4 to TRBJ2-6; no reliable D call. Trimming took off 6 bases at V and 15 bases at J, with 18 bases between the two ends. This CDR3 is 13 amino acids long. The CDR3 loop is CASRSGWVTDLTF. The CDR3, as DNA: TGTGCCAGCAGGTCCGGGTGGGTTACGGACCTGACTTTC.

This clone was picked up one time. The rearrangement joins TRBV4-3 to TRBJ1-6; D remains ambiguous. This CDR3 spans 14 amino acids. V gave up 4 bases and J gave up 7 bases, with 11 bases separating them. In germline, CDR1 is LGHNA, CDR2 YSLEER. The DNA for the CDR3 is TGCGCCAGCAGCCCTAAGGAGGCGAATTCACCCCTCCACTTT. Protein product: CASSPKEANSPLHF.

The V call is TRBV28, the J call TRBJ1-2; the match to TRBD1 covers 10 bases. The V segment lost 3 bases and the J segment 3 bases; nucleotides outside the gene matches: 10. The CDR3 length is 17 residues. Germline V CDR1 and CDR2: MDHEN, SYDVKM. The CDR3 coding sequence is TGTGCCAGCAGTTTTTGGGGGACAGGGGCCATAGACTATGGCTACACCTTC. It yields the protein CASSFWGTGAIDYGYTF.

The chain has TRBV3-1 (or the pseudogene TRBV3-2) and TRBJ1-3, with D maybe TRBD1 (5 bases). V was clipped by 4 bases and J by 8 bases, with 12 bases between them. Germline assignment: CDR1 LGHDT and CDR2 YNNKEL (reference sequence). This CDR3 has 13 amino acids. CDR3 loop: CASSRQSGDTIYF. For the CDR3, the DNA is TGTGCCAGCAGCCGACAGTCGGGGGACACCATATATTTT.

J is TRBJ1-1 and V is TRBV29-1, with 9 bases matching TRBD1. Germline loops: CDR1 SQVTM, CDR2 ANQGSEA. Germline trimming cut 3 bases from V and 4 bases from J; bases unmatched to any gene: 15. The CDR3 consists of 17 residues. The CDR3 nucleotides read TGCAGCGTTGAGGCCGGGACAGGGTCCAATTTGGGCACTGAAGCTTTCTTT. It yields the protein CSVEAGTGSNLGTEAFF.

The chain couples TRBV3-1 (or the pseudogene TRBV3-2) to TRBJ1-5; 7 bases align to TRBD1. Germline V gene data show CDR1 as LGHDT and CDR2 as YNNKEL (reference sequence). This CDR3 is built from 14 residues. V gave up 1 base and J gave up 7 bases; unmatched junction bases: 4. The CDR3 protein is CASSQGQGGQPQHF. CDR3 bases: TGTGCCAGCAGCCAAGGACAGGGCGGGCAGCCCCAGCATTTT.

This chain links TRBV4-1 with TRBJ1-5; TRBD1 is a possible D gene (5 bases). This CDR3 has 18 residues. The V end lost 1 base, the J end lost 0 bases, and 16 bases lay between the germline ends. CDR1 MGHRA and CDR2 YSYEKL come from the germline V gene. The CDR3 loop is CASSQAGRVVGSNQPQHF. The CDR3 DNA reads TGCGCCAGCAGCCAAGCGGGCAGGGTTGTGGGTAGCAATCAGCCCCAGCATTTT.

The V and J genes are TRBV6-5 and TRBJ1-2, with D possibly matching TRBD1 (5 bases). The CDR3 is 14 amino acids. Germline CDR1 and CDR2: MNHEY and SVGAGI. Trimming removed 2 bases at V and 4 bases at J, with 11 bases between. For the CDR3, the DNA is TGTGCCAGCAGTTACGCCGACAGCTTCTATGGCTACACCTTC. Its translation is CASSYADSFYGYTF.

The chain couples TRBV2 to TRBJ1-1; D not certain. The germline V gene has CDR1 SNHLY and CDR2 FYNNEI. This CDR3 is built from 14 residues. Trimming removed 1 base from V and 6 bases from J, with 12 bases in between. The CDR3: CASSEGRVTPEAFF. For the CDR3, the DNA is TGTGCCAGCAGTGAAGGGAGGGTTACCCCTGAAGCTTTCTTT.

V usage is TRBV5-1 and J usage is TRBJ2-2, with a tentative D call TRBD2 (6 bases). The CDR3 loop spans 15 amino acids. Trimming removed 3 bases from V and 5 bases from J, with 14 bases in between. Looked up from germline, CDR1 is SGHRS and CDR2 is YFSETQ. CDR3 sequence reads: CASSSGTAVTGELFF. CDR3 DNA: TGCGCCAGCAGCTCCGGGACTGCCGTTACCGGGGAGCTGTTTTTT.

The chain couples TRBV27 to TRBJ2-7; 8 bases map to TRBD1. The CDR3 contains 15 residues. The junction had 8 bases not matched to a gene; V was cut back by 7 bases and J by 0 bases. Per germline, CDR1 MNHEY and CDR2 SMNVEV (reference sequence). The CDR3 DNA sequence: TGTGCCAGCACGGACTCTACAGGGGGCTCCTACGAGCAGTACTTC. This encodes CASTDSTGGSYEQYF.